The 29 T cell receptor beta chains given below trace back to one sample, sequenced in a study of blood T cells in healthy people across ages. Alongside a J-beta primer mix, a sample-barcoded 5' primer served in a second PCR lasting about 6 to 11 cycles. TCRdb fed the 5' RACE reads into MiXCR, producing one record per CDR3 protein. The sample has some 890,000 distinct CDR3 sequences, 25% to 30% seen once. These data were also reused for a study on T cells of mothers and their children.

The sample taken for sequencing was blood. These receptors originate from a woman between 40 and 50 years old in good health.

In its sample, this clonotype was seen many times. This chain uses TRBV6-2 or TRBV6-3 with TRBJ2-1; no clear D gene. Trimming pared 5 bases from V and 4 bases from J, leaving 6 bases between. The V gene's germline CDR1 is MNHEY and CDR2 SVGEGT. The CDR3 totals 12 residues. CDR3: CASSRSYNEQFF. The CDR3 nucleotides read TGTGCCAGCAGTCGCAGTTACAATGAGCAGTTCTTC.

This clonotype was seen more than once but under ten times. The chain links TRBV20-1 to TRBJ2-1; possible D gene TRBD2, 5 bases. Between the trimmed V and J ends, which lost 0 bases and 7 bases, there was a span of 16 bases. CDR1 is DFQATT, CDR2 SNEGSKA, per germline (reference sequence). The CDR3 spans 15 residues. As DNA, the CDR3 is TGCAGTGCTAGAGAATTTAGGGCTCCGGGAAATGAGCAGTTCTTC. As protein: CSAREFRAPGNEQFF.

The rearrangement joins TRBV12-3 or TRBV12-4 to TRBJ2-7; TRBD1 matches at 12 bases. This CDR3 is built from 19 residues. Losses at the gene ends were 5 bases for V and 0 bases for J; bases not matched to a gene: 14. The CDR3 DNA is TGTGCCAGCAGTACAAATCCGGGACAGGGGGCTTCCTCCTCCTACGAGCAGTACTTC. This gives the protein CASSTNPGQGASSSYEQYF.

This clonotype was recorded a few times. CDR3 amino acids: CASSPYGQGKTEAFF. The CDR3 bases are TGTGCCAGCAGTCCGTACGGACAGGGGAAAACTGAAGCTTTCTTT. The chain recombines TRBV28 with TRBJ1-1; 9 nucleotides align to TRBD1. The V gene's germline CDR1 is MDHEN and CDR2 SYDVKM. Trimming at V came to 5 bases and at J to 5 bases, leaving 9 bases not matched to a gene. The CDR3 runs 15 residues.

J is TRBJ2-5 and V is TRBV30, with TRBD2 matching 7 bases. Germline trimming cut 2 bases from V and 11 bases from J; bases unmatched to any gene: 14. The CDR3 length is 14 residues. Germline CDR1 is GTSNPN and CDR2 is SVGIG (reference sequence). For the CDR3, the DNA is TGTGCCTGGAGTCCTCAGGGAGCGGGGTGTGAGCAGTACTTC. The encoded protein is CAWSPQGAGCEQYF.

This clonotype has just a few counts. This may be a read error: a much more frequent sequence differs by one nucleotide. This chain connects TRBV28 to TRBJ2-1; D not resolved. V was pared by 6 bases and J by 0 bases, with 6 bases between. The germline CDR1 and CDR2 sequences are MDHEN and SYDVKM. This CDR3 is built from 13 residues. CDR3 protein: CASRYSSYNEQFF. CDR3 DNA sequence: TGTGCCAGCAGATACAGCTCCTACAATGAGCAGTTCTTC.

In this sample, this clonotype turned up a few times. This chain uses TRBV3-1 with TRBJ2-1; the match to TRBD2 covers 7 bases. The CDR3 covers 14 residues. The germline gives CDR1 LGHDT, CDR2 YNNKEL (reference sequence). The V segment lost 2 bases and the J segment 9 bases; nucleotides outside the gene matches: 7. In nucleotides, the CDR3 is TGTGCCAGCAGCCAAATGGGGAGGGCCCTTGAGCAGTTCTTC. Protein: CASSQMGRALEQFF.

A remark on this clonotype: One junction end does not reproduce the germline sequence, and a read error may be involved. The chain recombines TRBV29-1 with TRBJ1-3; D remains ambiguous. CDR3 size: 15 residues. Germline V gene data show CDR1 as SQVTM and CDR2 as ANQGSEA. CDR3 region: CSIEDPRVSGNTIYF. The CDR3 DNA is TGCAGCATTGAAGACCCCCGAGTCTCTGGAAACACCATATATTTT.

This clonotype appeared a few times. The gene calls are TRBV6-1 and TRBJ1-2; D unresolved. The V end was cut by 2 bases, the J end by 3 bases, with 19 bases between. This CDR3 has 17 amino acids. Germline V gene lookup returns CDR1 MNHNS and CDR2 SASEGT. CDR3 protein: CASSESSGLPDDYGYTF. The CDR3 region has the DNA TGTGCCAGCAGTGAATCATCCGGACTTCCAGACGACTATGGCTACACCTTC.

The CDR3 spells CASSGFTNYGYTF. The CDR3 bases are TGTGCCAGTAGTGGGTTTACTAACTATGGCTACACCTTC. The genes are TRBV19 and TRBJ1-2; D remains ambiguous. V lost 5 bases and J lost 0, with 7 bases in between. The CDR3 runs 13 residues. Germline V CDR1 and CDR2: LNHDA, SQIVND (reference sequence).

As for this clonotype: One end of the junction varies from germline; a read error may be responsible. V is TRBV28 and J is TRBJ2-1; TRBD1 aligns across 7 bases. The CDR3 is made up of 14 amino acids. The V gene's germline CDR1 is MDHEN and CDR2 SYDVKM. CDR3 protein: CVSSSDLGGETQFF. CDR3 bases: TGTGTCAGCAGTTCCGATCTAGGGGGCGAGACCCAGTTCTTC.

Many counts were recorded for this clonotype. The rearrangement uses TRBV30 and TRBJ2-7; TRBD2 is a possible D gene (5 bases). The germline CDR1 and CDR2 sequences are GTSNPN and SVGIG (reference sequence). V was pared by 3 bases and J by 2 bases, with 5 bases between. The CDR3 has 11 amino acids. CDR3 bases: TGTGCCTGGAGCGGGGCCTACGAGCAGTACTTC. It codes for CAWSGAYEQYF.

CDR3: CASSPRASVYNEQFF. As DNA, the CDR3 is TGCGCCAGCAGCCCACGAGCGAGCGTCTACAATGAGCAGTTCTTC. V and J are TRBV4-3 and TRBJ2-1; D not certain. The CDR3 sequence is 15 residues long. From germline, CDR1 is LGHNA and CDR2 YSLEER. V shed 4 bases and J shed 3 bases, with 13 bases lying between them.

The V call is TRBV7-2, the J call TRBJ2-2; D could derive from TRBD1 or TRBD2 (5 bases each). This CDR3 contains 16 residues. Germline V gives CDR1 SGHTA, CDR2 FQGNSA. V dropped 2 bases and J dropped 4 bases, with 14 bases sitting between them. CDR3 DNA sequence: TGTGCCAGCAGCTTAACCGTGGGGGTTAGCACCGGGGAGCTGTTTTTT. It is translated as CASSLTVGVSTGELFF.

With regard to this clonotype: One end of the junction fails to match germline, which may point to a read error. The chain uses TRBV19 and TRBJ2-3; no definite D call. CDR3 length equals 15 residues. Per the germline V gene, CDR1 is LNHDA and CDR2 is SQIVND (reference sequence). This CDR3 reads CANSITLASTDTQYF. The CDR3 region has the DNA TGTGCCAATAGTATAACATTAGCTAGCACAGATACGCAGTATTTT.

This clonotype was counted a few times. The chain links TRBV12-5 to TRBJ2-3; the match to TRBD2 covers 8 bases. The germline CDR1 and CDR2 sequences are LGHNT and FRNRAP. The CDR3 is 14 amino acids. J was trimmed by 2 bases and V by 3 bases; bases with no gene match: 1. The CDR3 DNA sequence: TGTGCTAGTGGTTTAGCGGGGGACACAGATACGCAGTATTTT. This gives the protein CASGLAGDTDTQYF.

The chain's CDR3 is CASSLDYRGSYEQYF. DNA of the CDR3: TGCGCCAGCAGCTTGGACTACAGGGGCTCCTACGAGCAGTACTTC. J is TRBJ2-7 and V is TRBV5-1, with 7 bases that match TRBD1. The CDR3 is 15 residues long. Unmatched junction bases numbered 3, after V lost 0 bases and J lost 0 bases. Germline loops: CDR1 SGHRS, CDR2 YFSETQ.

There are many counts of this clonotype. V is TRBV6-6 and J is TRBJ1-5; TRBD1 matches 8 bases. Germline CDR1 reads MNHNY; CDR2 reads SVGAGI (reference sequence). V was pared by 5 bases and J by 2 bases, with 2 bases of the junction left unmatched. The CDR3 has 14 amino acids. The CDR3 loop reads CASSGQGGNQPQHF. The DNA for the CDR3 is TGTGCCAGCAGTGGACAGGGTGGCAATCAGCCCCAGCATTTT.

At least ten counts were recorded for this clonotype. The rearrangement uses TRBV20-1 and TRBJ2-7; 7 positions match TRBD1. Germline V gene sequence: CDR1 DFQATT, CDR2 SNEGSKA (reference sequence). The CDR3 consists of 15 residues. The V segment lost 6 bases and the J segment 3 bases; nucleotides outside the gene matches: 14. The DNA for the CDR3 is TGCAGTGCCCCGGACAGGACACAAGTGAACTACGAGCAGTACTTC. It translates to CSAPDRTQVNYEQYF.

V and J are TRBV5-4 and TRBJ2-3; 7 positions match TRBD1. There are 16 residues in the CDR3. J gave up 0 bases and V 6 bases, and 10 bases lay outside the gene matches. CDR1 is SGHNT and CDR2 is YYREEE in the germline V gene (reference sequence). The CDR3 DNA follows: TGTGCCAGCATACAAGGGGGCCCCACTAGCACAGATACGCAGTATTTT. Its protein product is CASIQGGPTSTDTQYF.

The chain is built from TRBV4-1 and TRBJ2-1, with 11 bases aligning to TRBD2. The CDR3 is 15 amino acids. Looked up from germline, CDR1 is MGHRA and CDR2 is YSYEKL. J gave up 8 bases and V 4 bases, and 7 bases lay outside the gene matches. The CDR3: CASSPTSGRQHEQFF. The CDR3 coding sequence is TGCGCCAGCAGCCCCACTAGCGGGAGACAACATGAGCAGTTCTTC.

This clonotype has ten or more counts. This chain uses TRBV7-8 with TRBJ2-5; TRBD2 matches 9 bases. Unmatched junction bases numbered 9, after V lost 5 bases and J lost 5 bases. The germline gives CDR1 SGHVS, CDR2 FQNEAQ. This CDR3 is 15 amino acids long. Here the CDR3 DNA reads TGTGCCAGCAGCACCGGCCGCGGGGGGGCTGAGACCCAGTACTTC. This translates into CASSTGRGGAETQYF.

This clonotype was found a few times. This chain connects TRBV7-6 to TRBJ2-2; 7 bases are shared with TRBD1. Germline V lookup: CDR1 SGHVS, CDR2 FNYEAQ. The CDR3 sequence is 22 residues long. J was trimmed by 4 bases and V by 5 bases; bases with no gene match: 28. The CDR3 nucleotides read TGTGCCAGCAGCCAATCGGTTACAGGGGCCCGAGGGGTCCCTCGGCGCACCGGGGAGCTGTTTTTT. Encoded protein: CASSQSVTGARGVPRRTGELFF.

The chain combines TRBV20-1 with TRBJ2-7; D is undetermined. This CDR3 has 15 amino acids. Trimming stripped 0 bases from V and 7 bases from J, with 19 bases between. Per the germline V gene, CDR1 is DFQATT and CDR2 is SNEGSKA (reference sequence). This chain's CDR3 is CSARDGGDPYNEQYF. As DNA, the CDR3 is TGCAGTGCTAGAGATGGCGGTGACCCCTACAATGAGCAGTACTTC.

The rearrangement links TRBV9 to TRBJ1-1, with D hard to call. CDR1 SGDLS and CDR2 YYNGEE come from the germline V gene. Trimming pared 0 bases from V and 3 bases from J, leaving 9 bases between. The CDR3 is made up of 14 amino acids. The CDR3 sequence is CASSVGFSYTEAFF. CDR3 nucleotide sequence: TGTGCCAGCAGCGTAGGATTTTCGTACACTGAAGCTTTCTTT.

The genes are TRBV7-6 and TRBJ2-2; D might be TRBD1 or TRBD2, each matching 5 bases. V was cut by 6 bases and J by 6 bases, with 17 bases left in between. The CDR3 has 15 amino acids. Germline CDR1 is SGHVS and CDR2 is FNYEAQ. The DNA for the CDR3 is TGTGCCAGCAGGCAGACCGGGGCGAGGCCCGGGGAGCTGTTTTTT. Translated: CASRQTGARPGELFF.

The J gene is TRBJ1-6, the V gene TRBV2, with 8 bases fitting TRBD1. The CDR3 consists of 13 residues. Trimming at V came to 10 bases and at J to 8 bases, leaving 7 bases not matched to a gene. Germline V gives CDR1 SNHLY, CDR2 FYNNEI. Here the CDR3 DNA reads TGTGCCACCAAGGACAGGGAGGATTCACCCCTCCACTTT. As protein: CATKDREDSPLHF. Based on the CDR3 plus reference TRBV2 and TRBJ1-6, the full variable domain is EPEVTQTPSHQVTQMGQEVILRCVPISNHLYFYWYRQILGQKVEFLVSFYNNEISEKSEIFDDQFSVERPDGSNFTLKIRSTKLEDSAMYFCATKDREDSPLHFGNGTRLTVT.

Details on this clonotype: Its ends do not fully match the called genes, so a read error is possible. CDR3 region: CASSLELGGTSEGKNIQYF. In DNA, the CDR3 is TGTGCCAGCAGTTTAGAGCTCGGGGGGACTAGCGAGGGCAAAAACATTCAGTACTTC. The rearrangement uses TRBV11-2 and TRBJ2-4, with TRBD2 identical over 10 bases. Germline CDR1 reads SGHAT; CDR2 reads FQNNGV. The CDR3 runs 19 residues.

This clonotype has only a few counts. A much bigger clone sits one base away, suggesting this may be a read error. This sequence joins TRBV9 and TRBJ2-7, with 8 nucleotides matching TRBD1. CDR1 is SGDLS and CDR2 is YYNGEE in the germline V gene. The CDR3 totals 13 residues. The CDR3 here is CAGSAQGAYEQYF. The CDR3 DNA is TGTGCCGGCAGCGCACAGGGGGCCTACGAGCAGTACTTC.